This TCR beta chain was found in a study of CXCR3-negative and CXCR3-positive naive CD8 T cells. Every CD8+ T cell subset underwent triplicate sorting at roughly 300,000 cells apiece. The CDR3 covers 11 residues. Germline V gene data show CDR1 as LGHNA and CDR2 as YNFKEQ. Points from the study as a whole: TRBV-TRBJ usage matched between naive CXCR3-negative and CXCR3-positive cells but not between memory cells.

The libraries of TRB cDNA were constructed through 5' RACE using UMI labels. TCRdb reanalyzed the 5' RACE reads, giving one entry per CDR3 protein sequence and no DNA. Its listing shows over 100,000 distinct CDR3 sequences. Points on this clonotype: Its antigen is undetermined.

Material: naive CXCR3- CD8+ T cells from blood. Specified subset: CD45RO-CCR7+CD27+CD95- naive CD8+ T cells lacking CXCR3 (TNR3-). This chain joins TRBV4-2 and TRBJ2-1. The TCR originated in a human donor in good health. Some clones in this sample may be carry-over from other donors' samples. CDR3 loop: CASSRNNEQFF.